This is a list of T cell receptor beta chains from one sample in a study of human T cells and chemical hapten exposure. MiXCR, applied by TCRdb to the RACE reads, yields one record per CDR3 protein. The sample yields roughly 200,000 distinct CDR3 sequences, around 20% seen once. This sample comprised whole blood, obtained in connection with sensitization to the hapten diphenylcyclopropenone (DPC). These receptors were obtained from a woman in her forties or fifties with alopecia areata. Some clones in this sample may be carry-over from other donors' samples. Each CDR3 is given with its conserved first and last residue. D genes are given only for firm matches. Clone size is shown for a subset of rows, as once, few, many or a class of expanded clone.

v_call,d_call,clone_size,j_call,cdr3_aa,cdr3_nt
TRBV10-3,NA,NA,TRBJ2-1,CAISEGDPLNEQFF,TGTGCCATCAGTGAGGGCGACCCCCTCAATGAGCAGTTCTTC
TRBV2,NA,NA,TRBJ2-4,CASNTGYEAKNIQYF,TGTGCCAGCAACACAGGCTACGAAGCAAAAAACATTCAGTACTTC
TRBV29-1,TRBD1,NA,TRBJ2-5,CSVEGQAQETQYF,TGCAGCGTTGAGGGACAGGCTCAAGAGACCCAGTACTTC
TRBV6-2/TRBV6-3,NA,NA,TRBJ1-5,CASSYKDNQPQHF,TGTGCCAGCAGTTACAAAGACAATCAGCCCCAGCATTTT
TRBV29-1,TRBD1,NA,TRBJ2-3,CSVLTGQADTQYF,TGCAGCGTATTGACAGGGCAGGCAGATACGCAGTATTTT
TRBV20-1,NA,NA,TRBJ2-1,CSASFLAANEQFF,TGCAGTGCTAGTTTCTTAGCAGCTAATGAGCAGTTCTTC
TRBV20-1,TRBD1,many,TRBJ1-2,CSGADRLGGYTF,TGCAGTGGCGCGGACAGGTTGGGTGGCTACACCTTC
TRBV5-1,TRBD2,NA,TRBJ2-7,CASSLGLAVGEQYF,TGCGCCAGCAGCTTGGGACTAGCGGTTGGTGAGCAGTACTTC
TRBV10-3,NA,once,TRBJ2-3,CAISGGGITDTQYF,TGTGCCATCAGTGGGGGCGGGATCACAGATACGCAGTATTTT
TRBV6-1,TRBD1,NA,TRBJ1-5,CASTSDQGGRQPQHF,TGTGCCAGCACCTCAGACCAGGGGGGGAGACAGCCCCAGCATTTT
TRBV5-1,TRBD1,NA,TRBJ2-3,CASSGQGTDTQYF,TGCGCCAGCAGCGGACAGGGCACAGATACGCAGTATTTT
TRBV2,NA,NA,TRBJ2-4,CASIGRGSNIQYF,TGTGCCAGCATCGGTCGGGGTTCGAACATTCAGTACTTC
TRBV20-1,TRBD1,few,TRBJ2-1,CSAPLPGQGAYEQFF,TGCAGTGCTCCGTTACCGGGACAGGGGGCGTATGAGCAGTTCTTC
TRBV3-1,NA,NA,TRBJ2-1,CASSRGENEQFF,TGTGCCAGCAGCCGAGGGGAGAATGAGCAGTTCTTC
TRBV25-1,TRBD1,few,TRBJ1-1,CASSKGQGRSEAFF,TGTGCCAGCAGCAAGGGACAGGGGCGTTCTGAAGCTTTCTTT
TRBV7-2,TRBD2,many,TRBJ2-2,CASSLGLAGIKSGELFF,TGTGCCAGCAGCTTAGGACTAGCGGGAATTAAATCCGGGGAGCTGTTTTTT
TRBV5-5,TRBD1,NA,TRBJ1-1,CASSFSDRAAFF,TGTGCCAGCAGCTTCTCCGACAGGGCAGCTTTCTTT
TRBV2,TRBD2,many,TRBJ2-1,CASRSGTSGWGGNNEQFF,TGTGCCAGCAGGTCCGGGACTAGCGGGTGGGGAGGAAACAATGAGCAGTTCTTC
TRBV29-1,NA,NA,TRBJ1-1,CSVAVTSNTEAFF,TGCAGCGTTGCAGTCACCTCGAACACTGAAGCTTTCTTT
TRBV29-1,NA,few,TRBJ2-1,CSVGVRVGRSYNEQFF,TGCAGCGTTGGAGTCCGGGTGGGAAGGTCCTACAATGAGCAGTTCTTC
TRBV5-4,TRBD1,NA,TRBJ2-2,CASSRGQGWGTGELFF,TGTGCCAGCAGCCGGGGACAGGGGTGGGGCACCGGGGAGCTGTTTTTT
TRBV7-6,NA,few,TRBJ1-3,CASSPGPLSGNTIYF,TGTGCCAGCAGCCCGGGGCCTCTATCTGGAAACACCATATATTTT
TRBV20-1,TRBD2,few,TRBJ2-2,CSASGRSTGELFF,TGCAGCGCTAGCGGGCGATCAACCGGGGAGCTGTTTTTT
TRBV29-1,NA,few,TRBJ1-4,CSVENEKLFF,TGCAGCGTGGAGAATGAAAAACTGTTTTTT
TRBV25-1,NA,few,TRBJ2-7,CASSDPGGGSYEQYF,TGTGCCAGCAGCGACCCCGGCGGCGGCTCCTACGAGCAGTACTTC
TRBV20-1,NA,few,TRBJ2-7,CSARTPADEQYF,TGCAGTGCTAGAACGCCCGCGGACGAGCAGTACTTC
TRBV19,NA,few,TRBJ1-5,CASRSGVRSQPQHF,TGTGCCAGTAGATCAGGGGTCCGATCTCAGCCCCAGCATTTT
TRBV12-3/TRBV12-4,NA,few,TRBJ1-5,CASSTGLSPQHF,TGTGCCAGCAGTACAGGGTTGTCGCCCCAGCATTTT
TRBV6-6,NA,NA,TRBJ2-6,CASSYSLSRSGANVLTF,TGTGCCAGCAGTTACTCTTTGTCAAGATCTGGGGCCAACGTCCTGACTTTC
TRBV3-1,NA,NA,TRBJ2-7,CASSQESYEQYF,TGTGCCAGCAGCCAAGAATCCTACGAGCAGTACTTC
TRBV29-1,NA,few,TRBJ1-2,CSVEGETDPMGGYTF,TGCAGCGTTGAAGGCGAGACAGATCCTATGGGAGGCTACACCTTC
TRBV7-9,NA,once,TRBJ1-1,CASSTFGGWLAFF,TGTGCCAGCAGTACTTTTGGGGGCTGGTTGGCTTTCTTT
TRBV28,NA,NA,TRBJ2-6,CATRPRGSGANVLTF,TGTGCCACCCGACCCCGAGGATCTGGGGCCAACGTCCTGACTTTC
TRBV29-1,NA,NA,TRBJ2-7,CSVEGGISYEQYF,TGCAGCGTTGAAGGAGGGATCTCCTACGAGCAGTACTTC
TRBV7-6,TRBD2,NA,TRBJ2-1,CASSLDGGRDNEQFF,TGTGCCAGCAGCTTAGATGGCGGGAGGGATAATGAGCAGTTCTTC
TRBV6-1,NA,few,TRBJ1-4,CASAPGWPNEKLFF,TGTGCCAGCGCCCCAGGGTGGCCTAATGAAAAACTGTTTTTT
TRBV2,NA,NA,TRBJ1-1,CASSGQIEAFF,TGTGCCAGCAGTGGACAGATTGAAGCTTTCTTT
TRBV29-1,NA,many,TRBJ1-1,CSVVGENTEAFF,TGCAGCGTTGTAGGAGAAAACACTGAAGCTTTCTTT
TRBV7-6,NA,NA,TRBJ1-1,CASSRGRGNTEAFF,TGTGCCAGCAGCCGCGGACGAGGAAACACTGAAGCTTTCTTT
TRBV2,NA,NA,TRBJ2-7,CASSEGYEQYF,TGTGCCAGCAGTGAGGGCTACGAGCAGTACTTC
TRBV20-1,TRBD2,many,TRBJ2-1,CSASSGSSYNEQFF,TGCAGTGCTAGTAGCGGGAGCTCCTACAATGAGCAGTTCTTC
TRBV5-5,TRBD1,few,TRBJ1-2,CASSLARQGASRGYTF,TGTGCCAGCAGCTTGGCGAGACAGGGGGCGTCGAGAGGCTACACCTTC
TRBV5-1,TRBD1,few,TRBJ1-2,CASSSQTGTVVYTF,TGCGCCAGCAGCTCCCAGACAGGGACTGTTGTCTACACCTTC
TRBV18,NA,NA,TRBJ2-3,CASSPIGLPDTQYF,TGTGCCAGCTCACCAATCGGACTTCCAGATACGCAGTATTTT
TRBV4-2,NA,many,TRBJ2-6,CASSPAGTGPSGANVLTF,TGTGCCAGCAGCCCGGCAGGGACGGGACCCTCTGGGGCCAACGTCCTGACTTTC
TRBV11-2,TRBD2,NA,TRBJ2-1,CASSLGTSGRARDNEQFF,TGTGCCAGCAGCTTAGGGACTAGCGGGAGGGCCAGGGACAATGAGCAGTTCTTC
TRBV10-1,NA,few,TRBJ2-1,CASSDTYNEQFF,TGCGCCAGCAGTGACACCTACAATGAGCAGTTCTTC
TRBV19,NA,NA,TRBJ2-5,CASSSRKETQYF,TGTGCCAGTAGCTCCAGGAAAGAGACCCAGTACTTC
TRBV20-1,NA,NA,TRBJ1-2,CSAYPGPGYTF,TGCAGTGCTTACCCCGGGCCCGGCTACACCTTC
TRBV11-1,NA,NA,TRBJ1-1,CASSLSDKYEAFF,TGTGCCAGCAGCCTCTCGGACAAGTATGAAGCTTTCTTT
TRBV29-1,TRBD1,few,TRBJ1-1,CSVAPFDRGSEAFF,TGCAGCGTTGCCCCATTCGACAGGGGTTCTGAAGCTTTCTTT
TRBV7-9,NA,NA,TRBJ1-2,CASNREEEGYTF,TGTGCCAGCAACAGGGAGGAAGAAGGCTACACCTTC
TRBV6-5,NA,NA,TRBJ1-3,CASNHRSRGVGNTIYF,TGTGCCAGCAATCACCGTTCCAGGGGTGTAGGAAACACCATATATTTT
TRBV5-1,NA,few,TRBJ2-3,CASTLRAAGAFPDTQYF,TGCGCCAGCACCCTCCGCGCCGCCGGTGCATTTCCAGATACGCAGTATTTT
TRBV7-2,NA,NA,TRBJ2-5,CASRKGEQETQYF,TGTGCCAGCAGGAAGGGAGAACAAGAGACCCAGTACTTC
TRBV28,TRBD1,few,TRBJ2-7,CASSGPGQPYEQYF,TGTGCCAGCAGTGGGCCGGGACAGCCATACGAGCAGTACTTC